The subject of this entry is one T cell receptor beta chain. This clone turned up a few times. Its antigen is still unknown. No base qualities exist here, and no much larger clone lies one base off it. TCRbeta CDR3 regions were amplified from genomic DNA by means of the immunoSEQ Assay, a bias-controlled multiplex PCR. Concerning the study's data processing: The number of nucleated cells in each sample was estimated by amplification of reference gene primers within the assay. Sequence reads were collapsed and filtered to measure the absolute abundance of every unique TCRbeta CDR3 rearrangement. Productive Simpson clonality was computed per sample as the square root of Simpson's diversity index over productive rearrangements. What TCRdb holds here is the immuneACCESS table cut down to in-frame rearrangements. Part of the clones is not present; checked against another copy, under half of the missing clones reflect an unresolved V gene, and the others are unexplained. V, J and clone size reflect that table, while D and trimming were determined from the DNA. The sample profile shows approximately 500,000 clones; 70% to 90% of them were found once. The ten largest make up under 4% of the sample.

Whole blood was collected in K2EDTA tubes by collaborating institutions according to the institutions' own protocols. For TCRbeta analysis, collaborators shipped samples in one of three forms: frozen whole blood, isolated PBMCs, or DNA extracted from either of those sample types. This sample is drawn from a study of blood T cell repertoires in COVID-19 (dated by TCRdb to 2018 to 2021). Concerning the study at large: The collaborator samples originated in the United States, Italy and Spain and spanned the acute and convalescent phases of COVID-19. HLA class I and class II types, where available, came from metadata supplied by the sample provider rather than from assay-based typing. The repertoires were released in a freely available public database meant as a resource for research on the immune response to SARS-CoV-2. Samples were obtained from the ongoing ImmuneRACE study (first 160 participants) and from about 1,300 subjects provided by 6 global collaborators. The sample metadata nearly always contained a de-identified subject ID, COVID-19 status, age in years and sex. The material from the prospective study consisted of cDNA or gDNA derived from T cells, B-cell-depleted T cells, or PBMCs. The dataset comprised deeply sampled blood TCRbeta repertoires from subjects exposed to, actively infected with, or recovered from COVID-19.

The research as a whole found: The amount of clinical and demographic metadata varied by source and participant and was provided uncurated.

The CDR3 runs 13 residues from the cysteine to the phenylalanine. The kept DNA is CDR3 alone, 39 bases in frame from the first base. CDR1 and CDR2 are read off the germline V gene (reference sequence) as SEHNR and FQNEAQ. V is trimmed back by 4 bases and J by 6 bases, and the junction contains 2 bases that no gene match accounts for. The sequence was collected from a human donor in a cohort sampled during active COVID-19. Sequencing was done on a sample of peripheral blood. This chain joins TRBV7-9 to TRBJ2-7, and 11 bases in between align with TRBD1. The CDR3 region has the sequence CASSSGTGGEQYF. The nucleotide sequence is TGTGCCAGCAGCTCCGGGACAGGGGGCGAGCAGTACTTC.